The clone carrying this TCR beta chain turned up a few times. The data derive from a study of T cell changes during pregnancy in multiple sclerosis. The data were produced by immunoSEQ multiplex PCR, yet TCRdb's version contains in-frame clones alone and is incomplete. Of tens of thousands of clones in the sample, 85% to 95% were seen once. This sample comprised peripheral blood, obtained in the third trimester of pregnancy. The TCR sequence derives from a female donor in good health, enrolled as a control in a pregnancy study.

Written as DNA, the CDR3 is TGTGCCAGCAGTGAGGTAGCGGGAGATTCCAATGAGCAGTTCTTC. Translation: CASSEVAGDSNEQFF. This chain connects TRBV6-4 to TRBJ2-1; TRBD2 aligns across 9 bases. Losses at the gene ends were 3 bases for V and 6 bases for J; bases not matched to a gene: 6. The CDR3 sequence is 15 residues long. Germline CDR1 and CDR2: MRHNA and SNTAGT.